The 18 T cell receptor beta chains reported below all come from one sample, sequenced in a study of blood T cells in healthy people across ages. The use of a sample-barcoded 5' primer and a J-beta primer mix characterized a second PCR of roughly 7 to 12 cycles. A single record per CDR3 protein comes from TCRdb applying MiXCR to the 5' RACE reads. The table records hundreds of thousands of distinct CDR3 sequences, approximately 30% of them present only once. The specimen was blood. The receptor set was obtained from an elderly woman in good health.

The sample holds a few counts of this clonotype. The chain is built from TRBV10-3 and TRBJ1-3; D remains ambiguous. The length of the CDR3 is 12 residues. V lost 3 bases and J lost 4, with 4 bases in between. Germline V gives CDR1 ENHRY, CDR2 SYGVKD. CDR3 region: CAISERGNTIYF. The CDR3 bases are TGTGCCATCAGTGAACGGGGAAACACCATATATTTT.

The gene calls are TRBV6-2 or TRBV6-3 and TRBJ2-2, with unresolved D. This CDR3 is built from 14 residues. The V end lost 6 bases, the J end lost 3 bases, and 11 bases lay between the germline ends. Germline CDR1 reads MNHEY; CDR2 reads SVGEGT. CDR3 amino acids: CASRQVGDTGELFF. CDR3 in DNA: TGTGCCAGCAGGCAAGTCGGAGACACCGGGGAGCTGTTTTTT.

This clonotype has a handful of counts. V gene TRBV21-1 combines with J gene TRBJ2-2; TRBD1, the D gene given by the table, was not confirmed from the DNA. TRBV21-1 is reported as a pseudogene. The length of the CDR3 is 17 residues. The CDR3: CASSKALTVDSTGELFF. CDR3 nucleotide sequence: TGTGCCAGCAGCAAAGCCCTGACAGTGGACTCCACCGGGGAGCTGTTTTTT.

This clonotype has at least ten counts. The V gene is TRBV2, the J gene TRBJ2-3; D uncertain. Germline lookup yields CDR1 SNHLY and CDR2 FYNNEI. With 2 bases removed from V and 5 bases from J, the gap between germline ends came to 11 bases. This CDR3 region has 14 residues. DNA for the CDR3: TGTGCCAGCAGTGAAAGTACCCCCCGAGATACGCAGTATTTT. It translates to CASSESTPRDTQYF.

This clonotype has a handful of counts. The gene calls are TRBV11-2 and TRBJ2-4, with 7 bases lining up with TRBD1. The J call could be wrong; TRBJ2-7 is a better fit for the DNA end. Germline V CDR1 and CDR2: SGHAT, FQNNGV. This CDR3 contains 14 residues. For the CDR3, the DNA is TGTGCCAGCAGCCCCCTTCGACAGGGTTACGAGCAGTACTTC. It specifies CASSPLRQGYEQYF.

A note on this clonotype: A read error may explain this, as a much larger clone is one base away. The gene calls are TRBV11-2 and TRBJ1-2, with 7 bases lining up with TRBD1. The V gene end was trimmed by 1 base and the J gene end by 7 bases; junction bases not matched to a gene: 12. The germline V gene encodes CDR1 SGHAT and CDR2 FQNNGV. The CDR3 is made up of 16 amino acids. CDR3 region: CASSLGWRGGRFGYTF. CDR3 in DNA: TGTGCCAGCAGCTTAGGTTGGAGAGGGGGCAGGTTTGGCTACACCTTC.

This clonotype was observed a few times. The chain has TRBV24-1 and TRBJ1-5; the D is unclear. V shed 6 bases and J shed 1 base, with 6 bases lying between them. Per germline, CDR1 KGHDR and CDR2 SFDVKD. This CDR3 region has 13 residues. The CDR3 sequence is CATSQTSNQPQHF. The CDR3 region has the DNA TGTGCCACCAGTCAGACGAGCAATCAGCCCCAGCATTTT.

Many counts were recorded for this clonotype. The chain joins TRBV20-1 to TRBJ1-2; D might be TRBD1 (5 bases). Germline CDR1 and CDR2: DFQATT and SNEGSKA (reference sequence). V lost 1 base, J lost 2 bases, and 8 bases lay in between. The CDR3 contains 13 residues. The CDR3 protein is CSARGPGNYGYTF. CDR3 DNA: TGCAGTGCTAGAGGTCCAGGGAACTATGGCTACACCTTC.

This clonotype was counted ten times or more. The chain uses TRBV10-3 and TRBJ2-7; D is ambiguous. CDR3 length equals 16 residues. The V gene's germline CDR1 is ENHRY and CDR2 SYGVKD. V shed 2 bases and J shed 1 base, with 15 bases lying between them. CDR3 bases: TGTGCCATCAGTGAGCCAAGAGAGACACCTTCCTACGAGCAGTACTTC. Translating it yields CAISEPRETPSYEQYF.

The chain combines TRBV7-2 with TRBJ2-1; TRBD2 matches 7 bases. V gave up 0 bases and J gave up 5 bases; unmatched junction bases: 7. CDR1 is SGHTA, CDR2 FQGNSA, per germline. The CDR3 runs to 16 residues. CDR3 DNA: TGTGCCAGCAGCTTAGCGCCTCGGGGAGGGAACAATGAGCAGTTCTTC. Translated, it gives CASSLAPRGGNNEQFF.

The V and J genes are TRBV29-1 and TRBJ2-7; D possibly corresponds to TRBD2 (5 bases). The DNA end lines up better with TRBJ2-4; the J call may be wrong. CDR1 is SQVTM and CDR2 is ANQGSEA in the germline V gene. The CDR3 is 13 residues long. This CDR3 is CSVDAGELNIQYF. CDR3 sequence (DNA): TGCAGCGTTGACGCCGGGGAGCTAAACATTCAGTACTTC.

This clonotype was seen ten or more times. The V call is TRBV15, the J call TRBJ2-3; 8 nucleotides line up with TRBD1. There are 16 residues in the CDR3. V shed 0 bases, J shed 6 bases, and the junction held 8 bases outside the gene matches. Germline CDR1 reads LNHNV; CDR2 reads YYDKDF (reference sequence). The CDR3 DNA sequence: TGTGCCACCAGCAGAGATCGGCAGGGGGCACGGGATACGCAGTATTTT. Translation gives CATSRDRQGARDTQYF.

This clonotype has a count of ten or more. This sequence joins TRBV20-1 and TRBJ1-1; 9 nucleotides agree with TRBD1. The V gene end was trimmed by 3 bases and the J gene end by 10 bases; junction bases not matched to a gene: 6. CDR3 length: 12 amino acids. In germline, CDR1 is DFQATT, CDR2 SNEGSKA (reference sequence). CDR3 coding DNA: TGCAGTGCTAGCCCGGGACAGGGTACAGCTTTCTTT. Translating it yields CSASPGQGTAFF.

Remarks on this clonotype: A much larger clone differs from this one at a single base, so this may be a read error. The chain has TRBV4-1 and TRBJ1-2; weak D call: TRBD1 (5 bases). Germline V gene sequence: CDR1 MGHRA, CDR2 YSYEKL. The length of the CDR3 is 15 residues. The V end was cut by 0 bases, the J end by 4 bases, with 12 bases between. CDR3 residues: CASSQDTGRGYGYTF. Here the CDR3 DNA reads TGCGCCAGCAGCCAAGATACGGGACGGGGCTATGGCTACACCTTC.

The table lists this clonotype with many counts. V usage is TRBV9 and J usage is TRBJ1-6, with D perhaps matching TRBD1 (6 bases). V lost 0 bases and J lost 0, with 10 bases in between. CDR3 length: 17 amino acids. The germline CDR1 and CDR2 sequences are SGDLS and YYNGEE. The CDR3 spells CASSVEGDSSYNSPLHF. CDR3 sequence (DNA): TGTGCCAGCAGCGTAGAGGGGGATAGCTCCTATAATTCACCCCTCCACTTT.

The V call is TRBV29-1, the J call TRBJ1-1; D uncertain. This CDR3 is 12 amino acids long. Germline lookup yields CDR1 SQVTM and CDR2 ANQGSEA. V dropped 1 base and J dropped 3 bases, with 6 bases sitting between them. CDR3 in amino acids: CSVEVLDTEAFF. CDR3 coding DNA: TGCAGCGTTGAAGTGTTGGACACTGAAGCTTTCTTT.

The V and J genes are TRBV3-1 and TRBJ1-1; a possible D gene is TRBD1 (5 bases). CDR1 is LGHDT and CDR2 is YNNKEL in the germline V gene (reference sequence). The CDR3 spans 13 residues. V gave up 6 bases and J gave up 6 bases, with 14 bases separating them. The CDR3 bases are TGTGCCAGCAGTGATTGGGGGGACCCTGAAGCTTTCTTT. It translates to CASSDWGDPEAFF.

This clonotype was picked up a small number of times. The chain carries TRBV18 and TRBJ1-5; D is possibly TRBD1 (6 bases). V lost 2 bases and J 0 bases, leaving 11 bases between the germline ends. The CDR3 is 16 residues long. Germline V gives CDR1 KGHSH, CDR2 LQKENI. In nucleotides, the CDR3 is TGTGCCAGCTCACCAAGCGACAGGCATAGCAATCAGCCCCAGCATTTT. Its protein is CASSPSDRHSNQPQHF.